Presented here are 28 T cell receptor beta chains from one specimen sequenced in a study of CD8 T cells in ankylosing spondylitis. For these TCRs, the target antigens are not known. Study results and caveats: Seemingly distinctive of ankylosing spondylitis blood was a TCR beta motif formed by eight highly homologous variants.

TCRdb fed the 5' RACE reads into MiXCR, producing one record per CDR3 protein. This sample yields roughly 350,000 distinct CDR3 sequences, of which 7.5% to 9% are seen a single time; roughly 14% belongs to the top ten. Sequenced material: blood, either unsorted or a sorted T cell fraction (not recorded which). The receptors stem from a male donor with ankylosing spondylitis.

The chain's CDR3 is CASSQAGTGATNEKLFF. In DNA, the CDR3 is TGTGCCAGCAGCCAGGCCGGGACAGGGGCAACTAATGAAAAACTGTTTTTT. The V gene is TRBV3-1, the J gene TRBJ1-4, with 10 bases that match TRBD1. CDR1 is LGHDT, CDR2 YNNKEL, per germline (reference sequence). CDR3 length equals 17 residues. Trimming at V came to 3 bases and at J to 0 bases, leaving 4 bases not matched to a gene.

The CDR3 DNA reads TGTGCCAGCAGCCAAGACCACGAAAGACCACTACGCGGGCAGTACTTC. Protein product: CASSQDHERPLRGQYF. V usage is TRBV4-2 and J usage is TRBJ2-7, with no clear D. The CDR3 extends over 16 amino acids. Between the trimmed V and J ends, which lost 0 bases and 9 bases, there was a span of 21 bases. Per the germline V gene, CDR1 is LGHNA and CDR2 is YNFKEQ.

This clonotype was counted many times. The V call is TRBV5-1, the J call TRBJ2-7, with D possibly matching TRBD1 (6 bases). Trimming took 4 bases from V and 2 from J, leaving 16 bases between them. There are 15 residues in the CDR3. Germline V gives CDR1 SGHRS, CDR2 YFSETQ. The CDR3 loop reads CASSALTGGTYEQYF. Written as DNA, the CDR3 is TGCGCCAGCAGCGCCCTGACAGGAGGTACCTACGAGCAGTACTTC.

The table lists this clonotype with a few counts. J is TRBJ1-2 and V is TRBV4-2, with D hard to call. Trimming cost V 0 bases and J 4 bases, with 6 bases left between them. The germline V gene encodes CDR1 LGHNA and CDR2 YNFKEQ. This CDR3 region has 13 residues. CDR3 DNA sequence: TGTGCCAGCAGCCAAGAAACAGCCTATGGCTACACCTTC. This translates into CASSQETAYGYTF.

The chain employs TRBV7-2 and TRBJ1-2; 11 bases fit TRBD1. CDR1 and CDR2 (germline): SGHTA, FQGNSA. V dropped 0 bases and J dropped 8; count of bases not matched to a gene: 8. This CDR3 comprises 16 residues. Here the CDR3 DNA reads TGTGCCAGCAGCTTAGCAGGGACAGGGGGAAGAGAAGGCTACACCTTC. The encoded protein is CASSLAGTGGREGYTF.

This clonotype was seen repeatedly, ten times or more. The chain joins TRBV6-5 to TRBJ2-7; D unclear. In germline, CDR1 is MNHEY, CDR2 SVGAGI. The CDR3 length is 15 residues. Between the trimmed V and J ends, which lost 0 bases and 2 bases, there was a span of 11 bases. The DNA for the CDR3 is TGTGCCAGCAGTTACTCATTCGTGGGTACCTACGAGCAGTACTTC. This codes for CASSYSFVGTYEQYF.

This rearrangement joins TRBV12-3 or TRBV12-4 to TRBJ2-1, with 12 nucleotides matching TRBD2. V lost 5 bases to trimming and J lost 4 bases; unmatched junction nucleotides: 12. This CDR3 has 18 amino acids. CDR3 amino acids: CASSRVLTGTSGYNEQFF. CDR3 bases: TGTGCCAGCAGTCGAGTGCTTACCGGGACTAGCGGGTACAATGAGCAGTTCTTC.

This clonotype was observed a few times. The V call is TRBV20-1, the J call TRBJ2-1; 9 bases map to TRBD2. Germline CDR1 reads DFQATT; CDR2 reads SNEGSKA (reference sequence). The junction had 15 bases not matched to a gene; V was cut back by 0 bases and J by 0 bases. This CDR3 spans 20 amino acids. CDR3 region: CSAREVRSLAGALSYNEQFF. In DNA form, the CDR3 reads TGCAGTGCTAGAGAAGTGAGGTCGTTAGCGGGAGCTCTCTCCTACAATGAGCAGTTCTTC.

This clonotype was detected ten times or more. V and J are TRBV4-1 and TRBJ2-7, with TRBD1 matching 7 bases. The V gene end was trimmed by 3 bases and the J gene end by 0 bases; junction bases not matched to a gene: 8. CDR1 is MGHRA and CDR2 is YSYEKL in the germline V gene. CDR3 size: 16 residues. Here the CDR3 DNA reads TGCGCCAGCAGCCAGGGCGGGCACAGGGGCTCCTACGAGCAGTACTTC. This gives the protein CASSQGGHRGSYEQYF.

Comments on this clonotype: The missing conserved phenylalanine or tryptophan at the end of this CDR3 makes a read error likely. The rearrangement uses TRBV20-1 and TRBJ1-5; maybe TRBD1 (5 bases). The V gene's germline CDR1 is DFQATT and CDR2 SNEGSKA (reference sequence). Trimming took off 4 bases at V and 2 bases at J, with 9 bases between the two ends. This CDR3 contains 13 residues. Here the CDR3 reads CSAIQTGNQPQHL. CDR3 sequence (DNA): TGCAGTGCTATTCAGACAGGCAATCAGCCCCAGCATTTA.

This clonotype occurred a few times. The DNA of the CDR3 is TGTGCCAGCAGCCCTTGGGCCTCCTACGAGCAGTACTTC. This translates into CASSPWASYEQYF. The chain uses TRBV3-1 and TRBJ2-7; D gene ambiguous. This CDR3 has 13 amino acids. The V end lost 4 bases, the J end lost 0 bases, and 7 bases lay between the germline ends. Germline loops: CDR1 LGHDT, CDR2 YNNKEL (reference sequence).

The chain carries TRBV12-3 or TRBV12-4 and TRBJ2-7, with 7 bases identical to TRBD2. After removal of 5 bases from V and 6 bases from J, the junction contained 10 bases not matched to a gene. This CDR3 is 14 amino acids long. CDR3 sequence (DNA): TGTGCCAGCAGTACCGGACTAGACTCGCTCGAGCAGTACTTC. It specifies CASSTGLDSLEQYF.

This clonotype was picked up many times. The chain employs TRBV2 and TRBJ2-3; D is ambiguous. Germline values: CDR1 SNHLY, CDR2 FYNNEI. This CDR3 contains 14 residues. V was shortened by 7 bases and J by 4 bases, with 15 bases between the two germline ends. The CDR3 DNA is TGTGCCAGCAAGGCCTTTGGTCCCCCAGATACGCAGTATTTT. Translating gives CASKAFGPPDTQYF.

V gene TRBV20-1 combines with J gene TRBJ2-6; D is unclear. Germline CDR1 reads DFQATT; CDR2 reads SNEGSKA (reference sequence). The germline V and J ends were trimmed by 4 bases and 3 bases, with 13 bases remaining between them. CDR3 length: 15 amino acids. The chain's CDR3 is CSAKGKPHGANVLTF. CDR3 coding DNA: TGCAGTGCTAAAGGGAAACCCCATGGGGCCAACGTCCTGACTTTC.

The V gene is TRBV5-1, the J gene TRBJ2-1; 7 bases agree with TRBD2. The junction had 4 bases not matched to a gene; V was cut back by 3 bases and J by 10 bases. The germline CDR1 and CDR2 sequences are SGHRS and YFSETQ. CDR3 length: 12 residues. CDR3 protein: CASSWGREEQFF. DNA of the CDR3: TGCGCCAGCAGCTGGGGGAGGGAGGAGCAGTTCTTC. Full variable domain (outside the CDR3, taken from reference TRBV5-1 and TRBJ2-1): KAGVTQTPRYLIKTRGQQVTLSCSPISGHRSVSWYQQTPGQGLQFLFEYFSETQRNKGNFPGRFSGRQFSNSRSEMNVSTLELGDSALYLCASSWGREEQFFGPGTRLTVL.

The genes are TRBV7-2 and TRBJ2-1, with 9 bases matching TRBD2. CDR3 length equals 15 residues. After removal of 5 bases from V and 8 bases from J, the junction contained 10 bases not matched to a gene. CDR1 SGHTA and CDR2 FQGNSA come from the germline V gene. The CDR3 region is CASSPAGLAGDEQFF. CDR3 nucleotide sequence: TGTGCCAGCAGCCCCGCGGGACTAGCCGGCGATGAGCAGTTCTTC.

This sequence joins TRBV12-3 or TRBV12-4 and TRBJ2-5; D is possibly TRBD1 or TRBD2 (6 bases each). The CDR3 extends over 15 amino acids. Trimming stripped 5 bases from V and 5 bases from J, with 18 bases between. In nucleotides, the CDR3 is TGTGCCAGCAGTCAAAAGGGGGGCGCGTCTGAGACCCAGTACTTC. It is translated as CASSQKGGASETQYF.

The table lists this clonotype with a few counts. V and J are TRBV10-3 and TRBJ2-1, with D possibly being TRBD1 (6 bases). Germline CDR1 is ENHRY and CDR2 is SYGVKD. Trimming took off 2 bases at V and 4 bases at J, with 15 bases between the two ends. CDR3 length: 16 amino acids. The CDR3 spells CAISEGQPITYNEQFF. DNA for the CDR3: TGTGCCATCAGTGAGGGACAGCCAATAACTTACAATGAGCAGTTCTTC.

The rearrangement joins TRBV29-1 to TRBJ2-7, with D possibly matching TRBD1 (5 bases). Germline CDR1 reads SQVTM; CDR2 reads ANQGSEA. V lost 4 bases and J 0 bases, leaving 7 bases between the germline ends. The CDR3 totals 12 residues. CDR3 coding DNA: TGCAGCGTTGGCAGGGACTCCTACGAGCAGTACTTC. Translated, it gives CSVGRDSYEQYF.

The chain couples TRBV7-9 to TRBJ2-5; 8 positions match TRBD1. The CDR3 spans 14 residues. Germline V gene sequence: CDR1 SEHNR, CDR2 FQNEAQ (reference sequence). J gave up 6 bases and V 2 bases, and 5 bases lay outside the gene matches. This CDR3 reads CASSLTQGAKTQYF. CDR3 sequence (DNA): TGTGCCAGCAGCTTAACGCAGGGGGCGAAGACCCAGTACTTC.

Only a few counts were recorded for this clonotype. The V and J genes are TRBV12-3 or TRBV12-4 and TRBJ2-5; 7 bases are a match to TRBD2. J was trimmed by 3 bases and V by 6 bases; bases with no gene match: 7. This CDR3 is built from 14 residues. The DNA for the CDR3 is TGTGCCAGCAGCCCTAGGGACTACGAAGAGACCCAGTACTTC. Amino acid sequence: CASSPRDYEETQYF.

This clonotype has only a few counts. The CDR3, as DNA: TGTGCCAGCAGCTTAGCCGGGACAGGGAAGGGGCGCACTGAAGCTTTCTTT. It specifies CASSLAGTGKGRTEAFF. The genes are TRBV7-8 and TRBJ1-1, with 9 nucleotides matching TRBD1. Trimming removed 0 bases from V and 4 bases from J; junction bases left unmatched: 9. Germline V gene sequence: CDR1 SGHVS, CDR2 FQNEAQ. The CDR3 totals 17 residues.

The table lists this clonotype with many counts. The rearrangement joins TRBV19 to TRBJ1-1; D is unresolved. The CDR3 sequence is 13 residues long. Germline CDR1 and CDR2: LNHDA and SQIVND (reference sequence). With 5 bases removed from V and 2 bases from J, the gap between germline ends came to 9 bases. As DNA, the CDR3 is TGTGCCAGTAGTTTAGGGATTAACACTGAAGCTTTCTTT. Amino acid sequence: CASSLGINTEAFF.

The V and J genes are TRBV9 and TRBJ2-5; 11 nucleotides agree with TRBD2. Per germline, CDR1 SGDLS and CDR2 YYNGEE. V dropped 4 bases and J dropped 9; count of bases not matched to a gene: 8. The CDR3 consists of 14 residues. CDR3 nucleotide sequence: TGTGCCAGCAGCTCGCAACTAGCGGGAGTGCCCCAGTACTTC. It codes for CASSSQLAGVPQYF. The whole variable domain, remainder taken from reference TRBV9 and TRBJ2-5, is DSGVTQTPKHLITATGQRVTLRCSPRSGDLSVYWYQQSLDQGLQFLIQYYNGEERAKGNILERFSAQQFPDLHSELNLSSLELGDSALYFCASSSQLAGVPQYFGPGTRLLVL.

CDR3: CSAEDRGKETQYF. The CDR3 region has the DNA TGCAGTGCAGAGGACAGGGGGAAGGAGACCCAGTACTTC. This sequence joins TRBV20-1 and TRBJ2-5, with 10 bases lining up with TRBD1. Germline V gives CDR1 DFQATT, CDR2 SNEGSKA (reference sequence). The length of the CDR3 is 13 residues. The V segment lost 6 bases and the J segment 5 bases; nucleotides outside the gene matches: 6.

This chain uses TRBV7-8 with TRBJ2-7, with 10 nucleotides matching TRBD2. The CDR3 is made up of 15 amino acids. Germline CDR1 reads SGHVS; CDR2 reads FQNEAQ. Losses at the gene ends were 5 bases for V and 2 bases for J; bases not matched to a gene: 6. CDR3: CASSPTGLAPYEQYF. CDR3 in DNA: TGTGCCAGCAGCCCCACGGGACTAGCGCCCTACGAGCAGTACTTC.

This clonotype was picked up a small number of times. This chain joins TRBV24-1 and TRBJ1-5, with unresolved D. In germline, CDR1 is KGHDR, CDR2 SFDVKD. The CDR3 is made up of 16 amino acids. V shed 4 bases and J shed 1 base, with 13 bases lying between them. This CDR3 reads CATSDPPGGSNQPQHF. The CDR3 DNA follows: TGTGCCACCAGTGACCCTCCGGGTGGGAGCAATCAGCCCCAGCATTTT.

This clonotype was counted ten times or more. This chain joins TRBV20-1 and TRBJ2-1; TRBD2 agrees at 9 bases. V lost 4 bases and J lost 0; bases outside the gene matches: 7. This CDR3 region has 16 residues. CDR1 and CDR2 from the germline V gene are DFQATT and SNEGSKA (reference sequence). The CDR3 DNA reads TGCAGTGCTAATAGCGGGAGTCAGAGCTCCTACAATGAGCAGTTCTTC. Its translation is CSANSGSQSSYNEQFF.